The T cell receptor (beta chain) described here comes from a study of cytotoxic CD8 clonotypes in ibrutinib-treated CLL. Clones were sequenced by immunoSEQ multiplex PCR, and TCRdb holds only the in-frame ones, with some missing. Of hundreds of thousands of clones detected, 67% appear once; the ten largest clones hold around 6.5%. Germline V gives CDR1 MNHNS, CDR2 SASEGT. CDR3 length: 14 amino acids. The V gene lost 5 bases and the J gene lost 4 bases, with 12 bases spanning the gap. Details on this clone: Its antigen is as yet unknown.

Points from the study as a whole: Baseline values of clonality outstripped age-matched healthy donors and followed circulating CD8+ T-cell counts.

This receptor was identified in a human donor with chronic lymphocytic leukemia. Sample: PBMCs, taken after 36 months of ibrutinib treatment. The chain joins TRBV6-1 to TRBJ1-5; possibly TRBD1 for D (5 bases). As DNA, the CDR3 is TGTGCCAGCAGTTTATTGGGGGAAAATCAGCCCCAGCATTTT. This translates into CASSLLGENQPQHF.